One and the same sample provided the 10 T cell receptor beta chains below, sequenced in a study of shared clonotypes between healthy human individuals. This table comes from immunoSEQ multiplex PCR, and its TCRdb copy is limited to in-frame clones, with some not included. Of millions of clones listed, just over 90% are singletons. Terminally differentiated effector memory CD45RA+ cells were excluded by CCR7 positive selection of CD45RO-negative cells. The source material was naive CD8+ T cells from PBMCs. The receptors were gathered from a man between 18 and 29 years old in good health. Some clones in this sample may be carry-over from other donors' samples.

This chain joins TRBV6-6 and TRBJ1-1; possible D gene TRBD1, 5 bases. The CDR3 runs to 13 residues. Germline V lookup: CDR1 MNHNY, CDR2 SVGAGI (reference sequence). The V end lost 6 bases, the J end lost 4 bases, and 12 bases lay between the germline ends. The CDR3 coding sequence is TGTGCCAGCAGGGCCTCCCAGGGCACTGAAGCTTTCTTT. Amino acid sequence: CASRASQGTEAFF.

The chain joins TRBV11-2 to TRBJ2-1; no reliable D call. The germline V gene encodes CDR1 SGHAT and CDR2 FQNNGV. Trimming shortened V by 3 bases and J by 0 bases, and 9 bases separated the two germline ends. CDR3 length: 15 amino acids. The CDR3 sequence is CASSLTTTSYNEQFF. The CDR3 DNA is TGTGCCAGCAGCTTGACGACAACCTCCTACAATGAGCAGTTCTTC.

This clone was observed once. This sequence joins TRBV19 and TRBJ1-1, with 11 bases that match TRBD1. Germline V gene lookup returns CDR1 LNHDA and CDR2 SQIVND (reference sequence). The CDR3 is 15 residues long. The junction had 6 bases not matched to a gene; V was cut back by 5 bases and J by 4 bases. The CDR3, as DNA: TGTGCCAGTAGTGAGGACAGGGGGCTTCGCACTGAAGCTTTCTTT. It yields the protein CASSEDRGLRTEAFF. Full variable domain (remainder filled in from reference TRBV19 and TRBJ1-1): DGGITQSPKYLFRKEGQNVTLSCEQNLNHDAMYWYRQDPGQGLRLIYYSQIVNDFQKGDIAEGYSVSREKKESFPLTVTSAQKNPTAFYLCASSEDRGLRTEAFFGQGTRLTVV.

The chain employs TRBV12-5 and TRBJ2-3; D ambiguous. Trimming took off 4 bases at V and 2 bases at J, with 7 bases between the two ends. Germline V lookup: CDR1 LGHNT, CDR2 FRNRAP. CDR3 size: 13 residues. CDR3 sequence (DNA): TGTGCTAGTGGTTCCCATAACACAGATACGCAGTATTTT. Amino acids: CASGSHNTDTQYF. The whole variable domain, filled in from reference TRBV12-5 and TRBJ2-3, reads DARVTQTPRHKVTEMGQEVTMRCQPILGHNTVFWYRQTMMQGLELLAYFRNRAPLDDSGMPKDRFSAEMPDATLATLKIQPSEPRDSAVYFCASGSHNTDTQYFGPGTRLTVL.

The gene calls are TRBV18 and TRBJ1-5; the D is unclear. Trimming took 4 bases from V and 4 from J, leaving 14 bases between them. This CDR3 is built from 15 residues. Germline V gives CDR1 KGHSH, CDR2 LQKENI. As DNA, the CDR3 is TGTGCCAGCTCACAAGAAAGGCAGTCAAATCAGCCCCAGCATTTT. Translated: CASSQERQSNQPQHF.

The chain couples TRBV5-4 to TRBJ1-1, with TRBD1 as a possible D gene (5 bases). Between the trimmed V and J ends, which lost 0 bases and 3 bases, there was a span of 15 bases. The CDR3 runs 16 residues. The germline CDR1 and CDR2 sequences are SGHNT and YYREEE (reference sequence). CDR3 nucleotides: TGTGCCAGCAGCTTGGCAGGACATCTAGTCGACACTGAAGCTTTCTTT. Protein sequence: CASSLAGHLVDTEAFF.

The V and J genes are TRBV14 and TRBJ2-6; 7 bases align to TRBD2. The ends lost 0 bases at V and 0 bases at J; junction bases unmatched: 5. CDR3 length: 18 residues. Germline CDR1 and CDR2: SGHDN and FVKESK. The CDR3 DNA is TGTGCCAGCAGCCAAGAGGGGGAGGGGAGCTCTGGGGCCAACGTCCTGACTTTC. It specifies CASSQEGEGSSGANVLTF.

The chain couples TRBV15 to TRBJ2-7; no clear D. The CDR3 runs 9 residues. Germline CDR1 LNHNV, CDR2 YYDKDF (reference sequence). The ends were cut back, 8 bases at V and 4 bases at J, with 3 bases in the middle. CDR3: CATQYEQYF. CDR3 coding DNA: TGTGCCACCCAGTACGAGCAGTACTTC. Full variable domain (rest looked up from reference TRBV15 and TRBJ2-7): DAMVIQNPRYQVTQFGKPVTLSCSQTLNHNVMYWYQQKSSQAPKLLFHYYDKDFNNEADTPDNFQSRRPNTSFCFLDIRSPGLGDTAMYLCATQYEQYFGPGTRLTVT.

The gene calls are TRBV6-6 and TRBJ1-1; no firm D call. The V end lost 2 bases, the J end lost 11 bases, and 9 bases lay between the germline ends. Germline lookup yields CDR1 MNHNY and CDR2 SVGAGI (reference sequence). The CDR3 is made up of 11 amino acids. The CDR3 DNA reads TGTGCCAGCAGTTACACCGGCGGCGCTTTCTTT. It encodes CASSYTGGAFF.

The J gene is TRBJ1-1, the V gene TRBV4-1; D is undetermined. Trimming took off 0 bases at V and 1 base at J, with 9 bases between the two ends. The CDR3 runs 15 residues. Germline V gene data show CDR1 as MGHRA and CDR2 as YSYEKL. DNA for the CDR3: TGCGCCAGCAGCCAAGAGCCGTCGGGGAACACTGAAGCTTTCTTT. Translating it yields CASSQEPSGNTEAFF.